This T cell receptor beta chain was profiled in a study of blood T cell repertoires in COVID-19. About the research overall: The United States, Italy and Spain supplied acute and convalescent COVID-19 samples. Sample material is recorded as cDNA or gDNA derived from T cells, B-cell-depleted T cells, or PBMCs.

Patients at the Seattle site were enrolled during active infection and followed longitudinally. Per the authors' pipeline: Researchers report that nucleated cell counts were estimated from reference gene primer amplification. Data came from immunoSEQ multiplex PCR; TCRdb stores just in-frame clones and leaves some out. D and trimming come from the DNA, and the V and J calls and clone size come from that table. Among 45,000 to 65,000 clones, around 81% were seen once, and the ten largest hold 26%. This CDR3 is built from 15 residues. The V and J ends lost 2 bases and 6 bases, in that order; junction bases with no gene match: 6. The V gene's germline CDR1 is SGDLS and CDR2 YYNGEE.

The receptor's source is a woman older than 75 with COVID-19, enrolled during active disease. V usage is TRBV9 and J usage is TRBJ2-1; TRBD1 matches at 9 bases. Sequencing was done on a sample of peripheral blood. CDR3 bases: TGTGCCAGCAGCGTTCGGGACAGGGAGGGCAATGAGCAGTTCTTC. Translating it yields CASSVRDREGNEQFF. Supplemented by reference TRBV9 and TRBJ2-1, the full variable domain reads DSGVTQTPKHLITATGQRVTLRCSPRSGDLSVYWYQQSLDQGLQFLIQYYNGEERAKGNILERFSAQQFPDLHSELNLSSLELGDSALYFCASSVRDREGNEQFFGPGTRLTVL.